Sequencing of this T cell receptor beta chain was carried out in a study of OX40 agonist ivuxolimab in advanced cancers. Study overall: While on treatment, patients had intravenous ivuxolimab at 0.01 to 10 mg/kg every 2 weeks. People in dose escalation had one of these cancers: hepatocellular carcinoma, melanoma, renal cell or head and neck cancer. Three patients had partial responses: one hepatocellular carcinoma, two cutaneous melanoma.

The CDR3 length is 13 residues. Germline V gene lookup returns CDR1 SGHAT and CDR2 FQNNGV. The germline V and J ends were trimmed by 2 bases and 7 bases, with 12 bases remaining between them. Patients with autoimmune history or systemic immunosuppression were excluded. The method was immunoSEQ multiplex PCR; TCRdb's version includes in-frame clones alone and lacks a portion of them. The sample carries tens of thousands of clones, around 90% recorded once. This sample comprised CD4+ or CD8+ T cells sorted from blood, obtained in a trial of the OX40 agonist ivuxolimab. The TCR originated in an adult with an advanced solid tumor such as melanoma, head and neck, liver or kidney cancer. The rearrangement joins TRBV11-2 to TRBJ2-7; D possibly uses TRBD1 or TRBD2 (5 bases each). The CDR3 DNA follows: TGTGCCAGCAGCTTATGGGACCTAGGGGAGCAGTACTTC. It yields the protein CASSLWDLGEQYF.